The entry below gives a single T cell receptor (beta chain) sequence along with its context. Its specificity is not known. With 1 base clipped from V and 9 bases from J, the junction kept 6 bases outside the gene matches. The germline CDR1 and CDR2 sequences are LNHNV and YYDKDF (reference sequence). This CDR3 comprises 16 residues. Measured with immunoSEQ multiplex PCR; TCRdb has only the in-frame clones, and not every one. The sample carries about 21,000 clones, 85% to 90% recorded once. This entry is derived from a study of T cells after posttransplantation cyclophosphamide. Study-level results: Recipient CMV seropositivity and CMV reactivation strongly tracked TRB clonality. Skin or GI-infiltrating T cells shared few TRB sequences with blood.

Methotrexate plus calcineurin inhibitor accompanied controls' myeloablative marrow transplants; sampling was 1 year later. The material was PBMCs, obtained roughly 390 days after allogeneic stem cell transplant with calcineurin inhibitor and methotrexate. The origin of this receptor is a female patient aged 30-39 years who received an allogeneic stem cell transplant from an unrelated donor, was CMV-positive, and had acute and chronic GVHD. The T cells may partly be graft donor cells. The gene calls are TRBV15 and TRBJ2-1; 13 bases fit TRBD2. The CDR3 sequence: CATSRAGLAGEGEQFF. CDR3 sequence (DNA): TGTGCCACCAGCAGAGCCGGACTAGCGGGAGAAGGTGAGCAGTTCTTC.